Listed below are T cell receptor beta chains from one sample, sequenced in a study of blood T cell repertoires in COVID-19. The method was immunoSEQ multiplex PCR; TCRdb's version includes in-frame clones alone and lacks a portion of them. The data show approximately 140,000 clones, around 83% seen once. The specimen was peripheral blood. These receptors were taken from a man between 35 and 55 years old with active or convalescent COVID-19. CDR3s include the opening cysteine and the closing phenylalanine or tryptophan. The D gene is left open where the match is weak. Size values are once, few and many counts, or a class for expanded clones, and some rows have none.

clone size: NA
V gene: TRBV4-1
J gene: TRBJ2-2
D gene: NA
CDR3 DNA: TGCGCCAGCAGCCAAGAACAGGCAGGGGCCTACACCGGGGAGCTGTTTTTT
CDR3 protein: CASSQEQAGAYTGELFF

clone size: NA
V gene: TRBV3-1/TRBV3-2
J gene: TRBJ2-1
D gene: NA
CDR3 DNA: TGTGCCAGCAGCCATAACTACAATGAGCAGTTCTTC
CDR3 protein: CASSHNYNEQFF

clone size: NA
V gene: TRBV5-1
J gene: TRBJ2-7
D gene: NA
CDR3 DNA: TGCGCCAGCAGCTTGGATAATCGGGTCGAGCAGTACTTC
CDR3 protein: CASSLDNRVEQYF

clone size: NA
V gene: TRBV7-9
J gene: TRBJ2-7
D gene: NA
CDR3 DNA: TGTGCCAGCAGCTCCCGGGACTCCCGAAGGCTGTACTTC
CDR3 protein: CASSSRDSRRLYF

clone size: NA
V gene: TRBV6-5
J gene: TRBJ2-3
D gene: NA
CDR3 DNA: TGTGCCAGCAGTTACGGCGGAAGACCCCCAGATACGCAGTATTTT
CDR3 protein: CASSYGGRPPDTQYF

clone size: NA
V gene: TRBV7-3
J gene: TRBJ1-5
D gene: NA
CDR3 DNA: TGTGCCAGCAGCTTAACGGGCCAAGAAGTTTATAGCAATCAGCCCCAGCATTTT
CDR3 protein: CASSLTGQEVYSNQPQHF

clone size: NA
V gene: TRBV19
J gene: TRBJ1-5
D gene: TRBD1
CDR3 DNA: TGTGCCAGTAGGGGACAGGGCCTTAATCAGCCCCAGCATTTT
CDR3 protein: CASRGQGLNQPQHF

clone size: few
V gene: TRBV6-1
J gene: TRBJ1-1
D gene: NA
CDR3 DNA: TGTGCCAGCAGTGACGACATAAGCAAAGCTTTCTTT
CDR3 protein: CASSDDISKAFF

clone size: NA
V gene: TRBV5-1
J gene: TRBJ2-7
D gene: NA
CDR3 DNA: TGCGCCAGCAGCTTGGGTGGATCTTCGGGTTACGAGCAGTACTTC
CDR3 protein: CASSLGGSSGYEQYF

clone size: once
V gene: TRBV3-1/TRBV3-2
J gene: TRBJ2-7
D gene: TRBD2
CDR3 DNA: TGTGCCAGCAGCTCCGGCCTAGCGGGCAACTACGAGCAGTACTTC
CDR3 protein: CASSSGLAGNYEQYF

clone size: NA
V gene: TRBV4-1
J gene: TRBJ1-6
D gene: TRBD1
CDR3 DNA: TGCGCCAGCCGCGAGGAGGGGGCAGGTTATAATTCACCCCTCCACTTT
CDR3 protein: CASREEGAGYNSPLHF

clone size: few
V gene: TRBV6-4
J gene: TRBJ2-1
D gene: NA
CDR3 DNA: TGTGCCAGCAGTGAACCCTACGCCCCGGAGGGCAGCACCTACAATGAGCAGTTCTTC
CDR3 protein: CASSEPYAPEGSTYNEQFF

clone size: few
V gene: TRBV9
J gene: TRBJ2-7
D gene: NA
CDR3 DNA: TGTGCCAGCAGCGCCTCGGGGGTCTCGTCCTACGAGCAGTACTTC
CDR3 protein: CASSASGVSSYEQYF

clone size: NA
V gene: TRBV6-5
J gene: TRBJ1-5
D gene: NA
CDR3 DNA: TGTGCCAGCAGATACGACAGTAATCAGCCCCAGCATTTT
CDR3 protein: CASRYDSNQPQHF

clone size: NA
V gene: TRBV6-1
J gene: TRBJ2-7
D gene: NA
CDR3 DNA: TGTGCCAGCAGTGAGGGGCAGGCCCTTTCTTACGAGCAGTACTTC
CDR3 protein: CASSEGQALSYEQYF

clone size: NA
V gene: TRBV18
J gene: TRBJ2-3
D gene: NA
CDR3 DNA: TGTGCCAGCTCACCCGCGAACACAGATACGCAGTATTTT
CDR3 protein: CASSPANTDTQYF

clone size: NA
V gene: TRBV18
J gene: TRBJ1-1
D gene: TRBD1
CDR3 DNA: TGTGCCAGCTCACCGCCGGGACAGCTCACTGAAGCTTTCTTT
CDR3 protein: CASSPPGQLTEAFF

clone size: NA
V gene: TRBV4-2
J gene: TRBJ1-2
D gene: NA
CDR3 DNA: TGTGCCAGCAGCCAGATAGACAGACTTAGCTATGGCTACACCTTC
CDR3 protein: CASSQIDRLSYGYTF

clone size: NA
V gene: TRBV30
J gene: TRBJ2-2
D gene: NA
CDR3 DNA: TGTGCCTGGAGCGCCACGGCCGGGGAGCTGTTTTTT
CDR3 protein: CAWSATAGELFF

clone size: NA
V gene: TRBV2
J gene: TRBJ2-7
D gene: TRBD1
CDR3 DNA: TGTGCCAGCAGATTGGACAGGGCCGAAGAGCAGTACTTC
CDR3 protein: CASRLDRAEEQYF

clone size: few
V gene: TRBV6-5
J gene: TRBJ2-3
D gene: TRBD2
CDR3 DNA: TGTGCCAGCAGCCAGACTAGCGGGGGGATCGATACGCAGTATTTT
CDR3 protein: CASSQTSGGIDTQYF

clone size: NA
V gene: TRBV5-1
J gene: TRBJ2-1
D gene: TRBD2
CDR3 DNA: TGCGCCAGCAGCTTTAGCGGGGGGGCCGTGGATGAGCAGTTCTTC
CDR3 protein: CASSFSGGAVDEQFF

clone size: once
V gene: TRBV6-5
J gene: TRBJ1-2
D gene: NA
CDR3 DNA: TGTGCCAGCAGTTACTCTTCCTTCTATGGCTACACCTTC
CDR3 protein: CASSYSSFYGYTF

clone size: NA
V gene: TRBV18
J gene: TRBJ2-3
D gene: NA
CDR3 DNA: TGTGCCAGCTCACCACTTGAACAGGTTAGATGGAGCACAGATACGCAGTATTTT
CDR3 protein: CASSPLEQVRWSTDTQYF

clone size: NA
V gene: TRBV19
J gene: TRBJ1-2
D gene: NA
CDR3 DNA: TGTGCCAGCTCCTGGGCGACCTCTAACTATGGCTACACCTTC
CDR3 protein: CASSWATSNYGYTF

clone size: NA
V gene: TRBV11-2
J gene: TRBJ1-4
D gene: NA
CDR3 DNA: TGTGCCAGCAGCCCCGAGACACGGGGGGATGAAAAACTGTTTTTT
CDR3 protein: CASSPETRGDEKLFF

clone size: NA
V gene: TRBV4-1
J gene: TRBJ2-5
D gene: NA
CDR3 DNA: TGCGCCAGCAGCCAAGACGGGATCCAAGAGACCCAGTACTTC
CDR3 protein: CASSQDGIQETQYF

clone size: NA
V gene: TRBV7-9
J gene: TRBJ1-2
D gene: TRBD1
CDR3 DNA: TGTGCCAGCAGCTCCTCGGACAGGAACCTGATCGGCTACACCTTC
CDR3 protein: CASSSSDRNLIGYTF

clone size: NA
V gene: TRBV4-2
J gene: TRBJ2-1
D gene: TRBD2
CDR3 DNA: TGTGCCAGCAGCCAAGATCTAGCGGGGACCATTGAGCAGTTCTTC
CDR3 protein: CASSQDLAGTIEQFF